This record concerns one T cell receptor (beta chain) sequence. The entry originates in a study of blood T cell repertoires in COVID-19. Study-wide background: Researchers got acute and convalescent COVID-19 samples from the United States, Italy and Spain. The cDNA or gDNA used as material had been derived from T cells, B-cell-depleted T cells, or PBMCs.

The V end lost 0 bases, the J end lost 1 base, and 12 bases lay between the germline ends. CDR3 size: 16 residues. CDR1 is MGHRA, CDR2 YSYEKL, per germline. Original processing notes: From reference gene primer amplification, estimates of nucleated cell counts were derived. Data came from immunoSEQ multiplex PCR; TCRdb stores just in-frame clones and leaves some out. D and trimming were read from the DNA, whereas the V and J calls and clone size are those reported in that table. The sample has roughly 140,000 clones, 65% to 90% seen once. The rearrangement uses TRBV4-1 and TRBJ1-1; D might be TRBD1 (6 bases). The sequenced sample was peripheral blood. This receptor was obtained from a man aged 50 to 59 with acute or convalescent COVID-19. CDR3: CASSQDGPGANTEAFF. CDR3 nucleotide sequence: TGCGCCAGCAGCCAAGACGGTCCAGGGGCGAACACTGAAGCTTTCTTT.